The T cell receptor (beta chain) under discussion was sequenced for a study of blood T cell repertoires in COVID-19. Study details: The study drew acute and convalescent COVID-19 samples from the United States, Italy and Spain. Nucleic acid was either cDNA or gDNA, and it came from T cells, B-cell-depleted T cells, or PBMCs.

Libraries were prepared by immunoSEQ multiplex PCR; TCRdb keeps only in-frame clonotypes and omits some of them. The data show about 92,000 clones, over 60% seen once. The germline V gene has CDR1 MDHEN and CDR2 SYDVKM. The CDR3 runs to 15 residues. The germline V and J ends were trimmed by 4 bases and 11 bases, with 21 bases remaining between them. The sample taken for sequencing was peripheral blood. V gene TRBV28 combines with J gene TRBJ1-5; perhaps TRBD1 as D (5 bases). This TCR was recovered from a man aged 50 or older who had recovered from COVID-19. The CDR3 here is CASSSRTDQGRAQHF. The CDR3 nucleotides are TGTGCCAGCAGTTCCCGAACTGATCAGGGCCGGGCCCAGCATTTT.